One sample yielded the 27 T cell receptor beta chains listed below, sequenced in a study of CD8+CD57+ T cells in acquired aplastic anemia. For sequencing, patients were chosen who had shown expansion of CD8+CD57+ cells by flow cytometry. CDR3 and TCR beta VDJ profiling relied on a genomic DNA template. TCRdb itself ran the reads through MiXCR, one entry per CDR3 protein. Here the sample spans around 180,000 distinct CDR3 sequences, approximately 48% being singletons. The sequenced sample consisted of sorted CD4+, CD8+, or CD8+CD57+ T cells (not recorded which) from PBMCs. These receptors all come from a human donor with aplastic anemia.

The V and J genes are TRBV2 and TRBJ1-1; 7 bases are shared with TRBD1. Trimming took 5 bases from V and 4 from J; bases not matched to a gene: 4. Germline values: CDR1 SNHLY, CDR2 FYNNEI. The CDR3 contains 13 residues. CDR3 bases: TGTGCCAGCAGTCATACAGGGGTCACTGAAGCTTTCTTT. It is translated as CASSHTGVTEAFF.

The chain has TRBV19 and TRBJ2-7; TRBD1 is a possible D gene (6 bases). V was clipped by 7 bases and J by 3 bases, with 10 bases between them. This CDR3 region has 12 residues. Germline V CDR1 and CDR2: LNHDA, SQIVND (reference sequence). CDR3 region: CASKDRDYEQYF. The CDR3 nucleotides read TGTGCCAGTAAGGACAGAGACTACGAGCAGTACTTC.

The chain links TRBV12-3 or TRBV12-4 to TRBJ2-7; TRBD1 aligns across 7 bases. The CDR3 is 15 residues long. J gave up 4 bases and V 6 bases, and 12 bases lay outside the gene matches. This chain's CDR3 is CASSRSGQSNYEQYF. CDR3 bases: TGTGCCAGCAGCCGATCGGGACAGTCTAATTACGAGCAGTACTTC.

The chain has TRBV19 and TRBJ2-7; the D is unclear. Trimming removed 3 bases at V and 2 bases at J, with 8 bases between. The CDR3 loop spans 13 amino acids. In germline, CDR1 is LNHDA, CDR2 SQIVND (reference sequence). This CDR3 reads CASSIGVAYEQYF. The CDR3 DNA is TGTGCCAGTAGTATTGGGGTGGCCTACGAGCAGTACTTC.

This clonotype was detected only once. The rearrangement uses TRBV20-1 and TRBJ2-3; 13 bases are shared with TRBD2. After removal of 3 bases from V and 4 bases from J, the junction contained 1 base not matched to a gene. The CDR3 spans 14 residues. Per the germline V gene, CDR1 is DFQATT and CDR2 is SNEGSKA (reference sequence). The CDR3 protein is CSASGTSGADTQYF. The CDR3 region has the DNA TGCAGTGCTAGCGGGACTAGCGGGGCAGATACGCAGTATTTT.

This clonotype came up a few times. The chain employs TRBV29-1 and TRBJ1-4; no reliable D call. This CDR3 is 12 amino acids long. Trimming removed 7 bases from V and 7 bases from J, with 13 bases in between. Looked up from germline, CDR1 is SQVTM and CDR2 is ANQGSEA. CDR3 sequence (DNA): TGCAGCGCCGGCGCGGCGGGTGAAAAACTGTTTTTT. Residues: CSAGAAGEKLFF.

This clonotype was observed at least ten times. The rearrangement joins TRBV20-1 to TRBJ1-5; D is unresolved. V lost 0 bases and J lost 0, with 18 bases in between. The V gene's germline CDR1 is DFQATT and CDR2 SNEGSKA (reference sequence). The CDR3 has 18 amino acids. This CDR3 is CSARDGLGGSYSNQPQHF. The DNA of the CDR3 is TGCAGTGCTAGAGATGGCTTGGGCGGTTCGTATAGCAATCAGCCCCAGCATTTT.

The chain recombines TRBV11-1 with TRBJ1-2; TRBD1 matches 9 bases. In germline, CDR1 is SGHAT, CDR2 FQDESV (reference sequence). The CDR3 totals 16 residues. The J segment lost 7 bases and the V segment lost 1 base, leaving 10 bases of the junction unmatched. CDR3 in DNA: TGTGCCAGCAGCTTAGTCCTCGGACAGGGGATTATTGGCTACACCTTC. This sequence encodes CASSLVLGQGIIGYTF.

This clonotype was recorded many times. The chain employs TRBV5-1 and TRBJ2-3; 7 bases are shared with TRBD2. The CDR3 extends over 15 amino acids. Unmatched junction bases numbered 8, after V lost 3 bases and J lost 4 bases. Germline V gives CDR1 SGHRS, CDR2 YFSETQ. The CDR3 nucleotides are TGCGCCAGCAGCTCGGCGGGCGGGAGCGCAGATACGCAGTATTTT. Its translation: CASSSAGGSADTQYF. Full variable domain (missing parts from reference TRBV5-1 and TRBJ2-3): KAGVTQTPRYLIKTRGQQVTLSCSPISGHRSVSWYQQTPGQGLQFLFEYFSETQRNKGNFPGRFSGRQFSNSRSEMNVSTLELGDSALYLCASSSAGGSADTQYFGPGTRLTVL.

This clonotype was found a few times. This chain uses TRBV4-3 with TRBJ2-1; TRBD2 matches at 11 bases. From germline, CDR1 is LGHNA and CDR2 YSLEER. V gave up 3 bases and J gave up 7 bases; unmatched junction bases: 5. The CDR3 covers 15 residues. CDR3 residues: CASSHLTSGANEQFF. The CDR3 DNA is TGCGCCAGCAGCCATTTGACTAGCGGGGCAAATGAGCAGTTCTTC.

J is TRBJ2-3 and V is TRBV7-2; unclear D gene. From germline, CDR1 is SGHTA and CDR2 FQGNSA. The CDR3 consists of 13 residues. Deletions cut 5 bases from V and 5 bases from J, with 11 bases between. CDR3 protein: CASSTWTGDTQYF. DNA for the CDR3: TGTGCCAGCAGCACCTGGACGGGAGATACGCAGTATTTT.

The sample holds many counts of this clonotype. The CDR3 coding sequence is TGTGCCAGCAGCTTCGAAAGCACATACAATGAGCAGTTCTTC. Translating it yields CASSFESTYNEQFF. V is TRBV5-8 and J is TRBJ2-1; D unclear. V was trimmed by 2 bases and J by 4 bases, leaving 10 bases between them. Germline assignment: CDR1 SGHTS and CDR2 YDEGEE. The CDR3 extends over 14 amino acids.

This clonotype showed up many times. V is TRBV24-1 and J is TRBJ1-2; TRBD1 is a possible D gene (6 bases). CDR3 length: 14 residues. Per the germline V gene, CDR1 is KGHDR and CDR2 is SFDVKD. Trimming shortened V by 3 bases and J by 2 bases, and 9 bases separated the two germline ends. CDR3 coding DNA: TGTGCCACCAGTGATACAGGGAGGAACTATGGCTACACCTTC. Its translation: CATSDTGRNYGYTF.

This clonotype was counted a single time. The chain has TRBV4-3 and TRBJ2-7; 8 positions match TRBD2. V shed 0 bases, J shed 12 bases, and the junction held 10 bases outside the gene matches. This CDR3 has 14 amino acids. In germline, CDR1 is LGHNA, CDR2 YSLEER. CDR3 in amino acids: CASSQEVSGAARYF. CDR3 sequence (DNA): TGCGCCAGCAGCCAAGAGGTTAGCGGGGCCGCGCGGTACTTC.

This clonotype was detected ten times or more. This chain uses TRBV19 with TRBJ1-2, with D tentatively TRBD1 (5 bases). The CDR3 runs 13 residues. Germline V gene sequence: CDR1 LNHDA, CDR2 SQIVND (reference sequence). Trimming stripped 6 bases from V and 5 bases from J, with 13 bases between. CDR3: CASSPTDTYGYTF. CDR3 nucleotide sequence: TGTGCCAGTAGCCCGACGGACACTTATGGCTACACCTTC.

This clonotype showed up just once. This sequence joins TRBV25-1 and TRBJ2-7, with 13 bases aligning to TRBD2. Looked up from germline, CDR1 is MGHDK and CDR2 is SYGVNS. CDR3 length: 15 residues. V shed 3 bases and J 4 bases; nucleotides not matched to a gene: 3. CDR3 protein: CASSDSGLAGYEQYF. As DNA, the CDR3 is TGTGCCAGCAGTGATTCGGGACTAGCGGGGTACGAGCAGTACTTC.

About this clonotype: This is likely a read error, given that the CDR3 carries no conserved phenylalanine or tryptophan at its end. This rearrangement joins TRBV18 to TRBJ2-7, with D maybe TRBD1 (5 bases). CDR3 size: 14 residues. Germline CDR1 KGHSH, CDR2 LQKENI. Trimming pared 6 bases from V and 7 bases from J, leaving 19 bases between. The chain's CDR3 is CASSRNSQGEEQYL. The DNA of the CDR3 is TGTGCCAGCTCGCGTAACTCCCAGGGCGAAGAGCAGTACCTC.

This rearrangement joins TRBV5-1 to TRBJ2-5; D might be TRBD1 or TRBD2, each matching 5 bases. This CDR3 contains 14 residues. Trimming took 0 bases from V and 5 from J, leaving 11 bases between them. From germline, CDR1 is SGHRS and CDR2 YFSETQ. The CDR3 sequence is CASSLASGTETQYF. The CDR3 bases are TGCGCCAGCAGCTTGGCTTCGGGGACGGAGACCCAGTACTTC.

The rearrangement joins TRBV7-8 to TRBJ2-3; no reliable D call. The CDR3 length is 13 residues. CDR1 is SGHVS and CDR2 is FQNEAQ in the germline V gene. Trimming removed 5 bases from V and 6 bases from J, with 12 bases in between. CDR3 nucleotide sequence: TGTGCCAGCAGCCCCATGGGCTCTGATACGCAGTATTTT. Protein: CASSPMGSDTQYF.

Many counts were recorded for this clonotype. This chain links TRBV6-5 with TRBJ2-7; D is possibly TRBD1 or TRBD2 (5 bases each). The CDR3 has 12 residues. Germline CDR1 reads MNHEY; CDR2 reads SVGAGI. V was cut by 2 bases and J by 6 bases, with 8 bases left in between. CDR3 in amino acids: CASSYIGGEQYF. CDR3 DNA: TGTGCCAGCAGTTACATTGGGGGCGAGCAGTACTTC.

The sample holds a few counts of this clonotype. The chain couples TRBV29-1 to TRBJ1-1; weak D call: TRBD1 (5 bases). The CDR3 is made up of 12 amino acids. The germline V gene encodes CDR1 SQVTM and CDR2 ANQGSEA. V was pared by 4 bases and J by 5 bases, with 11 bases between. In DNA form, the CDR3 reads TGCAGCGTTGTCCAGGGTGGTACTGAAGCTTTCTTT. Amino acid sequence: CSVVQGGTEAFF.

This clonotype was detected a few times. CDR3 protein: CASSLGAPYEQYF. The CDR3 DNA sequence: TGTGCCAGCAGCTTGGGGGCCCCCTACGAGCAGTACTTC. This chain joins TRBV7-8 and TRBJ2-7, with D possibly matching TRBD1 (6 bases). The V gene lost 3 bases and the J gene lost 2 bases, with 8 bases spanning the gap. This CDR3 is built from 13 residues. Germline V lookup: CDR1 SGHVS, CDR2 FQNEAQ.

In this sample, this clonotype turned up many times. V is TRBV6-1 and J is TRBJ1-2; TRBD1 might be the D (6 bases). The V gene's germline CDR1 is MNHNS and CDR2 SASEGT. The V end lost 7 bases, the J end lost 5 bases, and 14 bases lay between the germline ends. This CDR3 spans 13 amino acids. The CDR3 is CASTQTQGYGYTF. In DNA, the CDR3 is TGTGCCAGCACTCAGACACAGGGTTATGGCTACACCTTC.

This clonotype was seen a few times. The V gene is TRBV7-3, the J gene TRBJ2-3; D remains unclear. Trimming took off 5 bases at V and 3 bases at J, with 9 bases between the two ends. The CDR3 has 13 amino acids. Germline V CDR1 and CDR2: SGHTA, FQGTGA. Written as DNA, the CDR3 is TGTGCCAGCAGCACGTCGGAGACAGATACGCAGTATTTT. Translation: CASSTSETDTQYF.

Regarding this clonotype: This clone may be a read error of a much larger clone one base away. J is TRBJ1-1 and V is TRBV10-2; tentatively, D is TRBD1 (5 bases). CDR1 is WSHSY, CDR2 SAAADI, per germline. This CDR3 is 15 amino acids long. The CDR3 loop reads CASSQGSRARSEAFF. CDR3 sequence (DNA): TGTGCCAGCAGCCAAGGTAGCAGGGCGCGCTCTGAAGCTTTCTTT.

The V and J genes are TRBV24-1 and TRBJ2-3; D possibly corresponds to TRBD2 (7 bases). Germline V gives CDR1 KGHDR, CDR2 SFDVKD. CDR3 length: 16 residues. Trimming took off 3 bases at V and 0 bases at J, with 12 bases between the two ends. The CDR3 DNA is TGTGCCACCAGTGATCAAGGGGGGGGTAGCACAGATACGCAGTATTTT. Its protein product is CATSDQGGGSTDTQYF.

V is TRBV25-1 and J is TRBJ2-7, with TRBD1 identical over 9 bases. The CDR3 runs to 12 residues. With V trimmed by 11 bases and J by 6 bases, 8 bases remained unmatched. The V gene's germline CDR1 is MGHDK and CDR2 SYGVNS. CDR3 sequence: CARPTGGGEQYF. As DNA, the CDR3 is TGTGCCCGTCCGACAGGGGGAGGCGAGCAGTACTTC.